The clone carrying this TCR beta chain has just a few counts. Germline values: CDR1 MDHEN, CDR2 SYDVKM. The CDR3 consists of 16 residues. This entry is derived from a study of T cell repertoires in cytomegalovirus infection. Via MiXCR, TCRdb re-called the reads, giving one row per CDR3 protein. The data contain roughly 720,000 distinct CDR3 sequences, roughly a third of them singletons. This receptor was taken from a human donor in good health (CMV status not recorded). Some clones in this sample may be carry-over from other donors' samples. The rearrangement joins TRBV28 to TRBJ1-6, with TRBD1 identical over 7 bases. Sequencing was done on a sample of PBMCs. CDR3 region: CALTKGAGAANSPLHF. The CDR3 region has the DNA TGTGCTCTAACCAAGGGGGCAGGAGCTGCTAATTCACCCCTCCACTTT.